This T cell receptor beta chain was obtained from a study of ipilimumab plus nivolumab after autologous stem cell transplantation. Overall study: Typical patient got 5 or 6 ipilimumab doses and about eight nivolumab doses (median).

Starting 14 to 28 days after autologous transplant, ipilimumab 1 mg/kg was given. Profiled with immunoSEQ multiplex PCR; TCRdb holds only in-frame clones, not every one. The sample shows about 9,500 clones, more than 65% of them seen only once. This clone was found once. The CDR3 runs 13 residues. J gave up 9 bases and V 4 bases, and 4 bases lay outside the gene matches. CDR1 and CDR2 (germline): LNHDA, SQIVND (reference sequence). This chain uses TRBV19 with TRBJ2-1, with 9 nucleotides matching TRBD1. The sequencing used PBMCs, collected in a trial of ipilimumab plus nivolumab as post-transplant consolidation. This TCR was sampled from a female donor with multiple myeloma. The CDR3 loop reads CASSNRGRSEQFF. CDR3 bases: TGTGCCAGTAGTAACAGGGGGCGGAGTGAGCAGTTCTTC.